A selection of T cell receptor beta chains follows, all from one sample in a study of post-analysis software for immune sequencing data. TCRdb reanalysed the PCR reads using MiXCR and keeps one entry per CDR3 protein. This table has 600,000 to 750,000 distinct CDR3 sequences, about 60% appearing once. Source material: blood. The source of these receptors is a girl under 10 years old with multiple sclerosis. Each CDR3 is given with its conserved first and last residue. The order of the fields is V gene, clone size, D gene, J gene, CDR3 protein, CDR3 DNA. A D gene is named only where the DNA matches it firmly. A clone size is listed for some rows: how often the clone was seen (once, few, many), or a class if it is expanded.

V gene: TRBV5-1
clone size: NA
D gene: TRBD2
J gene: TRBJ2-1
CDR3 protein: CASSLSESGTRENNEQFF
CDR3 DNA: TGCGCCAGCAGCTTATCTGAATCCGGGACTAGAGAGAACAATGAGCAGTTCTTC

V gene: TRBV27
clone size: NA
D gene: NA
J gene: TRBJ2-3
CDR3 protein: CASSPFGPSTDTQYF
CDR3 DNA: TGTGCCAGCAGTCCTTTTGGTCCTAGCACAGATACGCAGTATTTT

V gene: TRBV29-1
clone size: few
D gene: NA
J gene: TRBJ1-2
CDR3 protein: CSVEEPGYGYTF
CDR3 DNA: TGCAGCGTTGAAGAGCCCGGGTATGGCTACACCTTC

V gene: TRBV12-3/TRBV12-4
clone size: many
D gene: NA
J gene: TRBJ2-1
CDR3 protein: CASSLRGGSYNEQFF
CDR3 DNA: TGTGCCAGCAGTTTACGCGGTGGCTCCTACAATGAGCAGTTCTTC

V gene: TRBV20-1
clone size: once
D gene: NA
J gene: TRBJ2-7
CDR3 protein: CSAERGDSYEQYF
CDR3 DNA: TGCAGTGCAGAGAGGGGGGACTCCTACGAGCAGTACTTC

V gene: TRBV11-2
clone size: NA
D gene: NA
J gene: TRBJ1-1
CDR3 protein: CASSPSPLTAPNTEAFF
CDR3 DNA: TGTGCCAGCAGCCCCTCGCCACTCACAGCGCCAAACACTGAAGCTTTCTTT

V gene: TRBV20-1
clone size: NA
D gene: TRBD2
J gene: TRBJ2-7
CDR3 protein: CSARGPLAGGPDEQYF
CDR3 DNA: TGCAGTGCTAGAGGCCCTTTAGCGGGAGGGCCGGACGAGCAGTACTTC

V gene: TRBV7-6
clone size: NA
D gene: TRBD1
J gene: TRBJ2-3
CDR3 protein: CASSSSRDRFDTQYF
CDR3 DNA: TGTGCCAGCAGCTCAAGCCGGGACAGGTTCGATACGCAGTATTTT

V gene: TRBV4-1
clone size: few
D gene: TRBD2
J gene: TRBJ2-1
CDR3 protein: CASSQVVPSGRANEQFF
CDR3 DNA: TGCGCCAGCAGCCAAGTGGTCCCTAGCGGGAGGGCCAATGAGCAGTTCTTC

V gene: TRBV20-1
clone size: NA
D gene: TRBD1
J gene: TRBJ1-2
CDR3 protein: CSASKPTGNGYTF
CDR3 DNA: TGCAGTGCTTCGAAGCCGACAGGGAATGGCTACACCTTC

V gene: TRBV6-2/TRBV6-3
clone size: NA
D gene: NA
J gene: TRBJ2-7
CDR3 protein: CASSYLVSLDPYEQYF
CDR3 DNA: TGTGCCAGCAGTTATCTGGTGTCTCTAGACCCCTACGAGCAGTACTTC

V gene: TRBV7-2
clone size: NA
D gene: NA
J gene: TRBJ2-3
CDR3 protein: CASSLTASATDTQYF
CDR3 DNA: TGTGCCAGCAGCTTAACAGCATCCGCAACAGATACGCAGTATTTT

V gene: TRBV5-1
clone size: NA
D gene: NA
J gene: TRBJ2-1
CDR3 protein: CASSSDISYNEQFF
CDR3 DNA: TGCGCCAGCAGCTCGGACATCTCCTACAATGAGCAGTTCTTC

V gene: TRBV4-3
clone size: NA
D gene: TRBD2
J gene: TRBJ2-5
CDR3 protein: CASSQDFMGGEQYF
CDR3 DNA: TGCGCCAGCAGCCAAGATTTCATGGGAGGGGAGCAGTACTTC

V gene: TRBV20-1
clone size: NA
D gene: TRBD2
J gene: TRBJ2-3
CDR3 protein: CSARPPRGLAANSTDTQYF
CDR3 DNA: TGCAGTGCTAGACCCCCGAGGGGACTAGCGGCCAATAGCACAGATACGCAGTATTTT

V gene: TRBV3-1
clone size: NA
D gene: NA
J gene: TRBJ2-5
CDR3 protein: CASSQSLQETQYF
CDR3 DNA: TGCGCCAGCAGCCAAAGCCTCCAAGAGACCCAGTACTTC

V gene: TRBV6-2/TRBV6-3
clone size: NA
D gene: NA
J gene: TRBJ2-7
CDR3 protein: CASSHHREIGSYEQYF
CDR3 DNA: TGTGCCAGCAGTCATCACAGGGAGATCGGATCCTACGAGCAGTACTTC

V gene: TRBV5-4
clone size: NA
D gene: TRBD1
J gene: TRBJ2-7
CDR3 protein: CASSFNLGTEDSYEQYF
CDR3 DNA: TGTGCCAGCAGCTTTAATCTTGGGACAGAAGACTCCTACGAGCAGTACTTC

V gene: TRBV7-2
clone size: few
D gene: TRBD1
J gene: TRBJ2-7
CDR3 protein: CASSLRRGPYEQYF
CDR3 DNA: TGTGCCAGCAGCTTACGAAGGGGGCCCTACGAGCAGTACTTC

V gene: TRBV7-9
clone size: NA
D gene: TRBD1
J gene: TRBJ2-1
CDR3 protein: CTSSLAGGENEQFF
CDR3 DNA: TGTACCAGCAGCTTAGCAGGGGGCGAAAATGAGCAGTTCTTC

V gene: TRBV6-5
clone size: NA
D gene: NA
J gene: TRBJ1-4
CDR3 protein: CASSYGPGLGSNEKLFF
CDR3 DNA: TGTGCCAGCAGTTACGGCCCGGGGTTGGGGTCGAATGAAAAACTGTTTTTT

V gene: TRBV20-1
clone size: NA
D gene: NA
J gene: TRBJ1-1
CDR3 protein: CSAREFGTSLGHTEAFF
CDR3 DNA: TGCAGTGCTAGAGAGTTCGGGACATCACTAGGACACACTGAAGCTTTCTTT

V gene: TRBV11-2
clone size: NA
D gene: NA
J gene: TRBJ2-5
CDR3 protein: CASKGYPSGETQYF
CDR3 DNA: TGTGCCAGCAAAGGCTATCCCTCAGGAGAGACCCAGTACTTC

V gene: TRBV27
clone size: once
D gene: TRBD2
J gene: TRBJ2-7
CDR3 protein: CASSPSSGVPSEAQYF
CDR3 DNA: TGTGCCAGCAGTCCTTCCAGCGGGGTCCCTTCAGAGGCCCAGTACTTC

V gene: TRBV20-1
clone size: NA
D gene: NA
J gene: TRBJ2-2
CDR3 protein: CSARDLPNTGELFF
CDR3 DNA: TGCAGTGCTAGGGACCTTCCGAACACCGGGGAGCTGTTTTTT

V gene: TRBV5-1
clone size: NA
D gene: NA
J gene: TRBJ2-1
CDR3 protein: CASSFWQGGGNEQFF
CDR3 DNA: TGCGCCAGCAGCTTTTGGCAGGGTGGTGGCAATGAGCAGTTCTTC

V gene: TRBV12-3/TRBV12-4
clone size: NA
D gene: NA
J gene: TRBJ2-7
CDR3 protein: CASSPHHKGWEQYF
CDR3 DNA: TGTGCCAGCAGTCCCCATCACAAGGGGTGGGAGCAGTACTTC

V gene: TRBV7-3
clone size: few
D gene: TRBD1
J gene: TRBJ1-2
CDR3 protein: CASSPSGGTNYDYTF
CDR3 DNA: TGTGCCAGCAGCCCTTCAGGGGGCACTAACTATGACTACACCTTC

V gene: TRBV6-5
clone size: few
D gene: NA
J gene: TRBJ1-5
CDR3 protein: CASSSLFNPTTWGAQHF
CDR3 DNA: TGTGCCAGCAGTTCCCTCTTCAATCCAACCACCTGGGGGGCCCAGCATTTT

V gene: TRBV4-1
clone size: few
D gene: NA
J gene: TRBJ2-1
CDR3 protein: CASSQLASYLYNEQFF
CDR3 DNA: TGCGCCAGCAGCCAACTAGCTAGTTACCTTTACAATGAGCAGTTCTTC

V gene: TRBV7-6
clone size: few
D gene: NA
J gene: TRBJ2-7
CDR3 protein: CASSKSSGSYEQYF
CDR3 DNA: TGTGCCAGCAGCAAATCCAGCGGGTCCTACGAGCAGTACTTC

V gene: TRBV6-5
clone size: NA
D gene: NA
J gene: TRBJ1-2
CDR3 protein: CASSYEGRGYTF
CDR3 DNA: TGTGCCAGCAGTTACGAGGGACGCGGCTACACCTTC

V gene: TRBV5-5
clone size: NA
D gene: TRBD1
J gene: TRBJ1-2
CDR3 protein: CASSFMFGTAKDYGYTF
CDR3 DNA: TGTGCCAGCAGCTTTATGTTCGGGACAGCGAAGGACTATGGCTACACCTTC

V gene: TRBV5-1
clone size: NA
D gene: TRBD2
J gene: TRBJ2-1
CDR3 protein: CASSLDATSGYNEQFF
CDR3 DNA: TGCGCCAGCAGCTTGGACGCGACTAGCGGCTACAATGAGCAGTTCTTC

V gene: TRBV6-5
clone size: NA
D gene: NA
J gene: TRBJ1-1
CDR3 protein: CASRVTRGLGTEAFF
CDR3 DNA: TGTGCCAGCAGGGTCACCCGGGGGCTAGGCACTGAAGCTTTCTTT

V gene: TRBV15
clone size: NA
D gene: NA
J gene: TRBJ2-4
CDR3 protein: CATSREIAKNIQYF
CDR3 DNA: TGTGCCACCAGCAGAGAAATAGCCAAAAACATTCAGTACTTC

V gene: TRBV28
clone size: few
D gene: TRBD2
J gene: TRBJ2-4
CDR3 protein: CASSPRLAGDLYGEQYF
CDR3 DNA: TGTGCCAGCAGTCCTAGACTAGCGGGAGATCTGTATGGTGAGCAGTACTTC

V gene: TRBV2
clone size: few
D gene: NA
J gene: TRBJ2-1
CDR3 protein: CASIGEGFSYNEQFF
CDR3 DNA: TGTGCCAGCATAGGTGAGGGGTTCTCCTACAATGAGCAGTTCTTC

V gene: TRBV6-6
clone size: NA
D gene: NA
J gene: TRBJ1-1
CDR3 protein: CASSYDPPAANTEAFF
CDR3 DNA: TGTGCCAGCAGTTACGATCCCCCAGCGGCCAACACTGAAGCTTTCTTT

V gene: TRBV12-3/TRBV12-4
clone size: NA
D gene: TRBD1
J gene: TRBJ2-5
CDR3 protein: CASSSPGQGAETQYF
CDR3 DNA: TGTGCCAGCAGTTCGCCGGGACAGGGGGCTGAGACCCAGTACTTC

V gene: TRBV3-1
clone size: NA
D gene: NA
J gene: TRBJ2-4
CDR3 protein: CASSRLGGNIQYF
CDR3 DNA: TGTGCCAGCAGCCGACTTGGCGGAAACATTCAGTACTTC

V gene: TRBV24-1
clone size: few
D gene: NA
J gene: TRBJ2-4
CDR3 protein: CATSDLQGVNEQYF
CDR3 DNA: TGTGCCACCAGTGATTTGCAGGGTGTGAATGAGCAGTACTTC

V gene: TRBV5-5
clone size: NA
D gene: NA
J gene: TRBJ2-5
CDR3 protein: CASSLEVLGQETQYF
CDR3 DNA: TGTGCCAGCAGCTTGGAGGTCCTGGGGCAAGAGACCCAGTACTTC

V gene: TRBV6-5
clone size: few
D gene: NA
J gene: TRBJ2-1
CDR3 protein: CASSYSSYNEQFF
CDR3 DNA: TGTGCCAGCAGTTATTCCAGTTACAATGAGCAGTTCTTC

V gene: TRBV5-1
clone size: NA
D gene: TRBD2
J gene: TRBJ2-6
CDR3 protein: CASSWWGPSGGANVRTF
CDR3 DNA: TGCGCCAGCAGTTGGTGGGGCCCGTCCGGGGGGGCCAACGTCCGGACTTTC

V gene: TRBV7-8
clone size: NA
D gene: NA
J gene: TRBJ2-3
CDR3 protein: CASSLGGEPADTQYF
CDR3 DNA: TGTGCCAGCAGCTTAGGGGGAGAACCCGCAGATACGCAGTATTTT

V gene: TRBV4-1
clone size: few
D gene: NA
J gene: TRBJ2-7
CDR3 protein: CASSQDPAFLPYEQYF
CDR3 DNA: TGCGCCAGCAGCCAAGATCCTGCGTTCCTTCCCTACGAGCAGTACTTC

V gene: TRBV6-5
clone size: few
D gene: TRBD2
J gene: TRBJ2-7
CDR3 protein: CASSYSPSGNEQYF
CDR3 DNA: TGTGCCAGCAGTTACTCGCCTAGCGGGAACGAGCAGTACTTC

V gene: TRBV10-3
clone size: few
D gene: NA
J gene: TRBJ2-5
CDR3 protein: CAISERQVRETQYF
CDR3 DNA: TGTGCCATCAGTGAGAGGCAGGTTCGGGAGACCCAGTACTTC

V gene: TRBV29-1
clone size: NA
D gene: NA
J gene: TRBJ2-4
CDR3 protein: CSVVYPERGIQYF
CDR3 DNA: TGCAGCGTTGTTTACCCTGAACGGGGCATTCAGTACTTC

V gene: TRBV5-1
clone size: NA
D gene: TRBD2
J gene: TRBJ2-1
CDR3 protein: CASKVPGLAVDEQFF
CDR3 DNA: TGCGCCAGCAAGGTCCCGGGACTAGCCGTCGATGAGCAGTTCTTC

V gene: TRBV4-1
clone size: NA
D gene: NA
J gene: TRBJ2-1
CDR3 protein: CASSPTPLSGNEQFF
CDR3 DNA: TGCGCCAGCAGTCCGACCCCGCTCTCCGGCAATGAGCAGTTCTTC

V gene: TRBV29-1
clone size: few
D gene: TRBD1
J gene: TRBJ2-1
CDR3 protein: CSVYRGPYNEQFF
CDR3 DNA: TGCAGCGTATACAGGGGGCCCTACAATGAGCAGTTCTTC

V gene: TRBV20-1
clone size: once
D gene: NA
J gene: TRBJ1-1
CDR3 protein: CSAHLAGARNTEAFF
CDR3 DNA: TGCAGTGCGCACCTCGCAGGGGCCCGGAACACTGAAGCTTTCTTT

V gene: TRBV20-1
clone size: once
D gene: NA
J gene: TRBJ2-5
CDR3 protein: CSARDGANPQETQYF
CDR3 DNA: TGCAGTGCTAGAGATGGGGCTAACCCCCAAGAGACCCAGTACTTC